The 5 T cell receptor beta chains below come from one sample, sequenced in a study of CD8+ T cells in alopecia areata. As the sequencing template, cDNA was produced by extracting RNA and reverse transcribing it. The protocol was immunoSEQ multiplex PCR, while the TCRdb copy is restricted to in-frame clones and leaves out a portion. The sample includes under 250,000 clones, 50% to 60% of them seen just once. Sample: CD4+ T cells sorted from blood, taken at week 0. The origin of the receptors is a human donor with alopecia areata.

The genes are TRBV29-1 and TRBJ1-2; weak D call: TRBD1 (5 bases). Deletions cut 6 bases from V and 2 bases from J, with 10 bases between. CDR3 length: 12 amino acids. Germline CDR1 SQVTM, CDR2 ANQGSEA. CDR3 residues: CSVDPGNYGYTF. The CDR3, as DNA: TGCAGCGTGGACCCAGGGAACTATGGCTACACCTTC. Using reference TRBV29-1 and TRBJ1-2 for the parts outside the CDR3, the full variable domain is SAVISQKPSRDICQRGTSLTIQCQVDSQVTMMFWYRQQPGQSLTLIATANQGSEATYESGFVIDKFPISRPNLTFSTLTVSNMSPEDSSIYLCSVDPGNYGYTFGSGTRLTVV.

V usage is TRBV2 and J usage is TRBJ2-7; D is possibly TRBD1 or TRBD2 (5 bases each). Germline CDR1 reads SNHLY; CDR2 reads FYNNEI. The length of the CDR3 is 16 residues. V was cut by 4 bases and J by 1 base, with 17 bases left in between. CDR3 residues: CASSGLGDPLSYEQYF. The DNA of the CDR3 is TGTGCCAGCAGTGGACTGGGGGACCCCTTGTCCTACGAGCAGTACTTC. The complete variable domain, with remaining parts taken from reference TRBV2 and TRBJ2-7, reads EPEVTQTPSHQVTQMGQEVILRCVPISNHLYFYWYRQILGQKVEFLVSFYNNEISEKSEIFDDQFSVERPDGSNFTLKIRSTKLEDSAMYFCASSGLGDPLSYEQYFGPGTRLTVT.

V and J are TRBV5-4 and TRBJ2-3; D may be TRBD1 (5 bases). CDR3 length: 12 amino acids. V was pared by 3 bases and J by 6 bases, with 8 bases between. CDR1 and CDR2 (germline): SGHNT, YYREEE (reference sequence). DNA for the CDR3: TGTGCCAGCAGCTCTGCAGGGGATACGCAGTATTTT. It translates to CASSSAGDTQYF. Combining the CDR3 with reference TRBV5-4 and TRBJ2-3 gives the whole variable domain ETGVTQSPTHLIKTRGQQVTLRCSSQSGHNTVSWYQQALGQGPQFIFQYYREEENGRGNFPPRFSGLQFPNYSSELNVNALELDDSALYLCASSSAGDTQYFGPGTRLTVL.

This sequence joins TRBV6-1 and TRBJ1-1; no clear D gene. The germline V and J ends were trimmed by 4 bases and 1 base, with 16 bases remaining between them. This CDR3 comprises 16 residues. Per the germline V gene, CDR1 is MNHNS and CDR2 is SASEGT. DNA for the CDR3: TGTGCCAGCAGTGGTCATTACAGACAAGGGAACACTGAAGCTTTCTTT. Its protein product is CASSGHYRQGNTEAFF.

This clone showed up just a few times. This chain joins TRBV30 and TRBJ1-2, with 9 bases lining up with TRBD1. The junction had 6 bases not matched to a gene; V was cut back by 0 bases and J by 4 bases. CDR3 size: 15 residues. Per germline, CDR1 GTSNPN and CDR2 SVGIG (reference sequence). The DNA for the CDR3 is TGTGCCTGGAGTGTCAGGACAGGGGCGCCCTATGGCTACACCTTC. Translated: CAWSVRTGAPYGYTF.